This T cell receptor (beta chain) was profiled in a study of T cells in Graves' hyperthyroidism and ophthalmopathy. Study at large: The blood sample was taken at first diagnosis, before treatment began.

Criteria for exclusion of patients were uncontrolled infection, other autoimmune disease, pregnancy or lactation. Sample collection date corresponds to first hyperthyroidism diagnosis, prior to any ophthalmopathy symptoms. Germline CDR1 reads DFQATT; CDR2 reads SNEGSKA (reference sequence). CDR3 length: 15 residues. The ends lost 2 bases at V and 4 bases at J; junction bases unmatched: 6. This clonotype was recorded at least ten times. Amplification targeted TCR beta CDR3 regions from RNA transcripts. Initially, a first-round RT-PCR of the TCR CDR3 employed the HTBI primer set. TCRdb reanalysed the multiplex PCR reads using MiXCR and keeps one entry per CDR3 protein. The sample contains 150,000 or so distinct CDR3 sequences, approximately 20% of which appear only once.

Sequences were obtained from blood. This chain joins TRBV20-1 and TRBJ2-7; 12 bases are a match to TRBD2. This receptor was taken from a woman in her 50s with Graves' hyperthyroidism that later progressed to Graves' ophthalmopathy. The CDR3 protein is CSARSLAGGRYEQYF. Written as DNA, the CDR3 is TGCAGTGCTAGAAGTCTAGCGGGAGGGAGGTACGAGCAGTACTTC.